Listed below are T cell receptor beta chains from one sample, sequenced in a study of CD8 T cells in Susac syndrome. TCRdb re-called the immunoSEQ multiplex PCR reads through MiXCR, storing one row per CDR3 protein. This table holds 70,000 or so distinct CDR3 sequences, roughly 95% found once. The sequencing sample was made of CD8+ T cells from PBMCs. All receptors derive from a human donor with multiple sclerosis. CDR3s leave out the opening cysteine and the closing phenylalanine or tryptophan.

v_call,cdr3_aa
TRBV9,ASSVYGTDNEQF
TRBV6-2/TRBV6-3,ASSSGLYGYT
TRBV27,ASSLGLAHNEQF
TRBV20-1,SAIKETQY
TRBV7-3,ASSSPAQEPNTGELF
TRBV7-9,ASSPGQGGPYEQY
TRBV7-9,ASSLDEQNTGELF
TRBV4-3,ASSQNPSTPWDGYT
TRBV12-3/TRBV12-4,ASSLARGGSSNQPQH
TRBV5-6,ASSLTGSDEQY
TRBV7-9,ASSLAEGGDRQPQH
TRBV12-3/TRBV12-4,ASSDRDRVNTEAF
TRBV19,ASSNPGVMHYGYT
TRBV4-3,ASSQDRGGEAF
TRBV13,ASSLGVKTDTQY